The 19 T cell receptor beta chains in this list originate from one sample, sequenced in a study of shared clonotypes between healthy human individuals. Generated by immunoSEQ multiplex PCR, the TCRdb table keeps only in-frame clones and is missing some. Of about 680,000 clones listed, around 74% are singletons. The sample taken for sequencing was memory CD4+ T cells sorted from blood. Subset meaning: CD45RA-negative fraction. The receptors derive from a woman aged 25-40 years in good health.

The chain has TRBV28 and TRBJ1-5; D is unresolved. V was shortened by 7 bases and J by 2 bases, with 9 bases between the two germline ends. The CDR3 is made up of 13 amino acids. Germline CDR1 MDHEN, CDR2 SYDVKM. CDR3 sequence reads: CASIMTRNQPQHF. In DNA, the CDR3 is TGTGCCAGCATTATGACCCGCAATCAGCCCCAGCATTTT.

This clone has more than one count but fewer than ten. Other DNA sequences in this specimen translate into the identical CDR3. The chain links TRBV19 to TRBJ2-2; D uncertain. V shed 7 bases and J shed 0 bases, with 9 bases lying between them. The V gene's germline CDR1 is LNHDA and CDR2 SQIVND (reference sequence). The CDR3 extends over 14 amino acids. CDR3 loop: CASIRKANTGELFF. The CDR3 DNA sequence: TGTGCCAGTATTCGGAAGGCGAACACCGGGGAGCTGTTTTTT.

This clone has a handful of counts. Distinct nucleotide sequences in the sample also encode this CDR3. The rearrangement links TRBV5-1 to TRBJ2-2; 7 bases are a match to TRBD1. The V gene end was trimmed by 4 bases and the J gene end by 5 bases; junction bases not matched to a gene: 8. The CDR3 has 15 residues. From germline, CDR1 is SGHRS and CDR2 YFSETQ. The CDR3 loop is CASSPGTENTGELFF. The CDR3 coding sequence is TGCGCCAGCAGCCCAGGGACAGAGAATACCGGGGAGCTGTTTTTT.

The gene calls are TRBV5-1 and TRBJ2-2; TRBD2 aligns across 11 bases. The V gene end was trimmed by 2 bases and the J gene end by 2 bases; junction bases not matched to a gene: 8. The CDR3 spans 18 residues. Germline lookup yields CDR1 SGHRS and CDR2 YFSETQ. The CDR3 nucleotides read TGCGCCAGCAGCTTAACTAGCGGGGGACTCTCTAACACCGGGGAGCTGTTTTTT. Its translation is CASSLTSGGLSNTGELFF.

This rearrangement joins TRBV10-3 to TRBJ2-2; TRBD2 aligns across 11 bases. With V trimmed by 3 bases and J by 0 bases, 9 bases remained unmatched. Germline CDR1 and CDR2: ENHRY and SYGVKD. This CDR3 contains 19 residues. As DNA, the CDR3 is TGTGCCATCAGTGATCCCCTAGCGGGAGGAGGTCCGAACACCGGGGAGCTGTTTTTT. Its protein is CAISDPLAGGGPNTGELFF.

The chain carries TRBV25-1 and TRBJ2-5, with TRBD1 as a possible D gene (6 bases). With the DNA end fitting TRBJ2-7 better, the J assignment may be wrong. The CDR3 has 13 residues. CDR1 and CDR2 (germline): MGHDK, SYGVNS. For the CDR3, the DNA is TGTGCCAGTTCCGGGACACGAGCCTACGAGCAGTACTTC. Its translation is CASSGTRAYEQYF.

The DNA of the CDR3 is TGTGCCAGCAGCTTAGTACAGGGTCATCAGCCCCAGCATTTT. It translates to CASSLVQGHQPQHF. The chain links TRBV7-2 to TRBJ1-5; D may be TRBD1 (6 bases). CDR3 length equals 14 residues. From germline, CDR1 is SGHTA and CDR2 FQGNSA. The germline V and J ends were trimmed by 1 base and 5 bases, with 9 bases remaining between them.

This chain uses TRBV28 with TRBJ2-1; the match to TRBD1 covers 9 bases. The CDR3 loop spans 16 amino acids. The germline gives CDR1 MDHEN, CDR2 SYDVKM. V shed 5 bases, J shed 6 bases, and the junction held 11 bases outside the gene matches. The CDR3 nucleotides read TGTGCCAGCAGTAGACCGGGACAGGGCCTAAGCAATGAGCAGTTCTTC. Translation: CASSRPGQGLSNEQFF.

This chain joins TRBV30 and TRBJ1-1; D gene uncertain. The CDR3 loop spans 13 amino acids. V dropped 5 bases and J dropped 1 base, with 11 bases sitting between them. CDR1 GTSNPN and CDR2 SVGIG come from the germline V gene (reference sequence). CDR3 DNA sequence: TGTGCCTGGGGGAAGACGGCGAACACTGAAGCTTTCTTT. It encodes CAWGKTANTEAFF.

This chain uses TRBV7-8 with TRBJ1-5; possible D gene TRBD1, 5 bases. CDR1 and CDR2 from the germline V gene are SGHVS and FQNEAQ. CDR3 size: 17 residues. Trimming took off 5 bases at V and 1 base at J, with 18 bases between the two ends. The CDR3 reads CASSPVWVEGSNQPQHF. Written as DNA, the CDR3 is TGTGCCAGCAGCCCAGTCTGGGTCGAGGGGAGCAATCAGCCCCAGCATTTT.

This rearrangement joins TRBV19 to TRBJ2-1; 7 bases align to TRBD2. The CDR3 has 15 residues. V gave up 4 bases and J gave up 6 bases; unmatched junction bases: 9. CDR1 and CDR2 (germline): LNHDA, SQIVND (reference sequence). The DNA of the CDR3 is TGTGCCAGTAGTAGAGAGGGAGGGCGGTTCAATGAGCAGTTCTTC. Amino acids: CASSREGGRFNEQFF.

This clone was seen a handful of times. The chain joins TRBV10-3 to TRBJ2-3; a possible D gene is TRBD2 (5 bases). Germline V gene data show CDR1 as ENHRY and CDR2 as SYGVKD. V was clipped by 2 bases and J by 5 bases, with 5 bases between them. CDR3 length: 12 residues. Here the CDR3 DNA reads TGTGCCATCAGTGAGGAGGGAGATACGCAGTATTTT. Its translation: CAISEEGDTQYF.

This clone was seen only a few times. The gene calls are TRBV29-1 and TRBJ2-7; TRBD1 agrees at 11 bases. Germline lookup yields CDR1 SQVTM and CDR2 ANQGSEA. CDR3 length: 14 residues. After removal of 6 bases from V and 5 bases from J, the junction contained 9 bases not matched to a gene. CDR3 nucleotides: TGCAGCGTAGGAGTGGGACAGGGGGGGGACGAGCAGTACTTC. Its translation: CSVGVGQGGDEQYF.

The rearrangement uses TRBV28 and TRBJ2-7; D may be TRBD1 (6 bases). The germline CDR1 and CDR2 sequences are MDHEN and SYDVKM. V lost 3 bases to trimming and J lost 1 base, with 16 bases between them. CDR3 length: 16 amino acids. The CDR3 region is CASSFPQGKLSYEQYF. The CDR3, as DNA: TGTGCCAGCAGTTTCCCACAGGGTAAACTTTCCTACGAGCAGTACTTC.

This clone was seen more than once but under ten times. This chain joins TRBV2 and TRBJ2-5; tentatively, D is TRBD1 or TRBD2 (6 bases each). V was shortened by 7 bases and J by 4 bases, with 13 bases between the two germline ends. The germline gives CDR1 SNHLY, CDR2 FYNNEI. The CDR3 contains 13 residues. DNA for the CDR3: TGTGCCAGCAAGCCGGGGGCGGGAGAGACCCAGTACTTC. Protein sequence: CASKPGAGETQYF.

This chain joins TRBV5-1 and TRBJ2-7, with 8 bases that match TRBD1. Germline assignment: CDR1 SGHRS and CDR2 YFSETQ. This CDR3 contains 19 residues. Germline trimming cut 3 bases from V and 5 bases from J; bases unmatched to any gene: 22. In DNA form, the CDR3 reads TGCGCCAGCAGCTCCCGCGGACAGGGCCCCGTTGTGGAGCTTGACGAGCAGTACTTC. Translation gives CASSSRGQGPVVELDEQYF.

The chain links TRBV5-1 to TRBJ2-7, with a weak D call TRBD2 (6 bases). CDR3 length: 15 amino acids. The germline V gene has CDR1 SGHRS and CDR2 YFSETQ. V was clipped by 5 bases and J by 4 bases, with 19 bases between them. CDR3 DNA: TGCGCCAGCAGAAAGGGAGGCGGGGCCGATTACGAGCAGTACTTC. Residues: CASRKGGGADYEQYF.

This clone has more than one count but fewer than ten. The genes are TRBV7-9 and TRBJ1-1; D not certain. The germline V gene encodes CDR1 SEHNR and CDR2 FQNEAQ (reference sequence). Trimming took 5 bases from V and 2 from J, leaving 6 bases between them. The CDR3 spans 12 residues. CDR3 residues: CASSHDNTEAFF. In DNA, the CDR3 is TGTGCCAGCAGCCACGATAACACTGAAGCTTTCTTT.

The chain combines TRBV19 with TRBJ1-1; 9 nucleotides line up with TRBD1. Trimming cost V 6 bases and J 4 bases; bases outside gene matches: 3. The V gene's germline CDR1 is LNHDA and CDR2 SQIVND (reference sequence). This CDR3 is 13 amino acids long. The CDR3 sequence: CASRQGASTEAFF. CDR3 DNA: TGTGCCAGTAGACAGGGGGCCTCCACTGAAGCTTTCTTT.